Presented here are 15 T cell receptor beta chains from one specimen sequenced in a study of blood T cell repertoires in COVID-19. The data were produced by immunoSEQ multiplex PCR, yet TCRdb's version contains in-frame clones alone and is incomplete. The sample carries around 320,000 clones, roughly 86% recorded once. Sequenced input: peripheral blood. These TCRs come from a woman between 25 and 40 years old with COVID-19, enrolled during active disease.

The CDR3 DNA reads TGTGCCAGCAGTGAAGCGGCGGGCAAGAGCTCCTACGAGCAGTACTTC. Encoded protein: CASSEAAGKSSYEQYF. The gene calls are TRBV6-1 and TRBJ2-7; tentative D call: TRBD2 (5 bases). The CDR3 covers 16 residues. Between the trimmed V and J ends, which lost 0 bases and 0 bases, there was a span of 12 bases. Germline CDR1 and CDR2: MNHNS and SASEGT.

The chain employs TRBV28 and TRBJ1-1; TRBD1 matches at 7 bases. The CDR3 has 16 amino acids. Germline V gene sequence: CDR1 MDHEN, CDR2 SYDVKM. The trim removed 6 bases at V and 5 bases at J, leaving 15 bases unmatched. The CDR3 region is CASSPAGGEGQTEAFF. The CDR3 DNA reads TGTGCCAGCAGCCCCGCAGGGGGTGAAGGGCAGACTGAAGCTTTCTTT.

The genes are TRBV12-3 or TRBV12-4 and TRBJ1-5; TRBD1 is a possible D gene (5 bases). V dropped 6 bases and J dropped 5 bases, with 11 bases sitting between them. The CDR3 is made up of 13 amino acids. This CDR3 is CASSRTRDQPQHF. The DNA for the CDR3 is TGTGCCAGCAGCCGGACCAGGGATCAGCCCCAGCATTTT.

CDR3 region: CASSFQSLAGALNEQFF. Written as DNA, the CDR3 is TGTGCCAGCAGCTTCCAATCCCTAGCGGGGGCCCTCAATGAGCAGTTCTTC. The gene calls are TRBV7-9 and TRBJ2-1, with TRBD2 matching 10 bases. The V segment lost 3 bases and the J segment 6 bases; nucleotides outside the gene matches: 11. Germline CDR1 SEHNR, CDR2 FQNEAQ (reference sequence). There are 17 residues in the CDR3.

This chain uses TRBV19 with TRBJ2-7; 10 nucleotides match TRBD1. Germline values: CDR1 LNHDA, CDR2 SQIVND (reference sequence). J lost 4 bases, V lost 4 bases, and 4 bases had no gene match. The CDR3 length is 14 residues. The CDR3 DNA sequence: TGTGCCAGTAGTAGTGGACAGGGGGAATACGAGCAGTACTTC. It encodes CASSSGQGEYEQYF.

The chain links TRBV13 to TRBJ1-2, with 9 positions matching TRBD1. CDR1 and CDR2 from the germline V gene are PRHDT and FYEKMQ (reference sequence). The length of the CDR3 is 14 residues. Germline trimming cut 0 bases from V and 8 bases from J; bases unmatched to any gene: 4. The CDR3 reads CASSLGQGARGYTF. The CDR3 nucleotides are TGTGCCAGCAGCTTAGGACAGGGGGCGCGCGGCTACACCTTC.

This clone was seen once. The chain uses TRBV7-6 and TRBJ1-1; a possible D gene is TRBD1 (6 bases). V lost 3 bases, J lost 3 bases, and 8 bases lay in between. This CDR3 has 13 residues. CDR1 and CDR2 (germline): SGHVS, FNYEAQ. CDR3 amino acids: CASSFGGDTEAFF. CDR3 nucleotide sequence: TGTGCCAGCAGCTTTGGGGGCGACACTGAAGCTTTCTTT.

The chain couples TRBV9 to TRBJ2-1; 8 positions match TRBD1. This CDR3 comprises 15 residues. Per germline, CDR1 SGDLS and CDR2 YYNGEE. J gave up 7 bases and V 3 bases, and 9 bases lay outside the gene matches. CDR3 protein: CASSARTGRTNEQFF. CDR3 in DNA: TGTGCCAGCAGCGCCCGGACAGGGCGTACAAATGAGCAGTTCTTC.

The chain carries TRBV5-6 and TRBJ1-1; 7 bases align to TRBD1. CDR3 length: 11 amino acids. Trimming at V came to 3 bases and at J to 11 bases, leaving 4 bases not matched to a gene. Germline V gives CDR1 SGHDT, CDR2 YYEEEE. DNA for the CDR3: TGTGCCAGCAGCTCTGTCAGGGGGGCTTTCTTT. It encodes CASSSVRGAFF.

Only one count was recorded for this clone. The J gene is TRBJ1-1, the V gene TRBV28; D unclear. Trimming cost V 9 bases and J 0 bases, with 14 bases left between them. The CDR3 totals 14 residues. The germline CDR1 and CDR2 sequences are MDHEN and SYDVKM. CDR3: CASLKAAMNTEAFF. The DNA for the CDR3 is TGTGCCAGTCTGAAAGCGGCAATGAACACTGAAGCTTTCTTT.

The CDR3 is CASSFGNTEAFF. The DNA of the CDR3 is TGTGCCAGCAGCTTCGGGAACACTGAAGCTTTCTTT. This chain uses TRBV5-6 with TRBJ1-1, with D hard to call. Germline values: CDR1 SGHDT, CDR2 YYEEEE. This CDR3 comprises 12 residues. The ends were cut back, 2 bases at V and 1 base at J, with 3 bases in the middle. Using reference TRBV5-6 and TRBJ1-1 for the parts outside the CDR3, the full variable domain is DAGVTQSPTHLIKTRGQQVTLRCSPKSGHDTVSWYQQALGQGPQFIFQYYEEEERQRGNFPDRFSGHQFPNYSSELNVNALLLGDSALYLCASSFGNTEAFFGQGTRLTVV.

This chain uses TRBV5-1 with TRBJ2-2; possibly TRBD1 for D (6 bases). The V end was cut by 7 bases, the J end by 2 bases, with 12 bases between. The germline V gene encodes CDR1 SGHRS and CDR2 YFSETQ. This CDR3 spans 14 amino acids. The CDR3, as DNA: TGCGCCAGCGCAGGGGTTGGAAACACCGGGGAGCTGTTTTTT. Its translation is CASAGVGNTGELFF. Looking up the rest from reference TRBV5-1 and TRBJ2-2 gives the full variable domain: KAGVTQTPRYLIKTRGQQVTLSCSPISGHRSVSWYQQTPGQGLQFLFEYFSETQRNKGNFPGRFSGRQFSNSRSEMNVSTLELGDSALYLCASAGVGNTGELFFGEGSRLTVL.

This chain connects TRBV28 to TRBJ1-1; a possible D gene is TRBD1 (6 bases). Germline-derived CDR1 and CDR2 are MDHEN and SYDVKM. This CDR3 spans 14 amino acids. V lost 7 bases and J 1 base, leaving 13 bases between the germline ends. CDR3 coding DNA: TGTGCCAGCAATATTGTGACAGGGAACACTGAAGCTTTCTTT. It translates to CASNIVTGNTEAFF. The complete variable domain, with remaining parts taken from reference TRBV28 and TRBJ1-1, reads DVKVTQSSRYLVKRTGEKVFLECVQDMDHENMFWYRQDPGLGLRLIYFSYDVKMKEKGDIPEGYSVSREKKERFSLILESASTNQTSMYLCASNIVTGNTEAFFGQGTRLTVV.

The rearrangement links TRBV5-1 to TRBJ2-1, with D perhaps matching TRBD1 (6 bases). V was cut by 7 bases and J by 8 bases, with 19 bases left in between. The CDR3 has 14 residues. CDR1 is SGHRS, CDR2 YFSETQ, per germline. CDR3 DNA sequence: TGCGCCAGCGGAATAAACAGGGAAGGGGATGAGCAGTTCTTC. Translated: CASGINREGDEQFF.

The V call is TRBV19, the J call TRBJ1-1; D remains unclear. Trimming took 5 bases from V and 0 from J, leaving 10 bases between them. The CDR3 extends over 14 amino acids. From germline, CDR1 is LNHDA and CDR2 SQIVND (reference sequence). As DNA, the CDR3 is TGTGCCAGTAGTTATGGAGGGTTGAACACTGAAGCTTTCTTT. Protein product: CASSYGGLNTEAFF.